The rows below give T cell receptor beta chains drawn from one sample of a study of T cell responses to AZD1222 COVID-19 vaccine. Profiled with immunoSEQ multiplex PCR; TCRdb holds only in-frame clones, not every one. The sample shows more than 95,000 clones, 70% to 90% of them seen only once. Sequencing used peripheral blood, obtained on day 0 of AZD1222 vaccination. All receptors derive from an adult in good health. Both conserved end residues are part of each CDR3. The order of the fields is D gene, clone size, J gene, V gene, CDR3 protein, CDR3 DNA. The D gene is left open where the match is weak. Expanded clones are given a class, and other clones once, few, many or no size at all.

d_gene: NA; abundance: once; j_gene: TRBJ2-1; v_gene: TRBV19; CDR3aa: CASSPLGGTYNEQFF; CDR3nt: TGTGCCAGTAGTCCCTTGGGCGGGACTTACAATGAGCAGTTCTTC
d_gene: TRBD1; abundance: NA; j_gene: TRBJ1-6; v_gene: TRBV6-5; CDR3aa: CASSYQGVTPLHF; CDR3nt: TGTGCCAGCAGTTACCAGGGGGTCACACCCCTCCACTTT
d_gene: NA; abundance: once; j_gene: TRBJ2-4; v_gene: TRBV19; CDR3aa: CATALSQGQNIQYF; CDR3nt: TGTGCCACGGCTTTAAGTCAGGGGCAAAACATTCAGTACTTC
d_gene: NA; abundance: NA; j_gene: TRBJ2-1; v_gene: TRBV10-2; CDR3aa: CASSPADNEQFF; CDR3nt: TGCGCCAGCAGTCCGGCAGACAATGAGCAGTTCTTC
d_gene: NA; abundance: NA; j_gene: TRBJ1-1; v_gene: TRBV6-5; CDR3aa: CASTSGYTEAFF; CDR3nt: TGTGCCAGCACCTCAGGGTACACTGAAGCTTTCTTT
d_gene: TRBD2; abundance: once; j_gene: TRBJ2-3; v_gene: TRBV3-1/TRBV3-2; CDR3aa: CASSLPSRTSGVTDTQYF; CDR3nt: TGTGCCAGCAGCCTCCCTTCCCGGACTAGCGGGGTTACAGATACGCAGTATTTT
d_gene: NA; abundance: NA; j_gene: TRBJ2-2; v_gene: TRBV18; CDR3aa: CASSPQGARTGELFF; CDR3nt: TGTGCCAGCTCACCGCAAGGGGCGCGAACCGGGGAGCTGTTTTTT
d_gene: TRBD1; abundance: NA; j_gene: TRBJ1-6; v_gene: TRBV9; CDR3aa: CASSAGQGGSLSPLHF; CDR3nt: TGTGCCAGCAGCGCGGGACAGGGGGGTTCTCTTTCACCCCTCCACTTT
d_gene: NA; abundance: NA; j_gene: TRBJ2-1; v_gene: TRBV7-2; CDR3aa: CASSLREAGEQFF; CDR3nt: TGTGCCAGCAGCTTAAGGGAGGCCGGTGAGCAGTTCTTC
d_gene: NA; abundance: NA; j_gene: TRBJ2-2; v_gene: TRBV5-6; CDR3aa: CASSYLVKGSGELFF; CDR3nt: TGTGCCAGCAGCTACCTAGTGAAGGGCTCCGGGGAGCTGTTTTTT
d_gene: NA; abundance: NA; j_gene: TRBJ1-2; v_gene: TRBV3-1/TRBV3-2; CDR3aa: CASSQAGYVGRAYGYTF; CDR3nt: TGTGCCAGCAGCCAAGCCGGCTATGTGGGGCGGGCATATGGCTACACCTTC
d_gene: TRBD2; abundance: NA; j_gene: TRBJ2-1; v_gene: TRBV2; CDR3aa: CASSALLAGGWNEQFF; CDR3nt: TGTGCCAGCAGTGCATTACTAGCGGGAGGGTGGAATGAGCAGTTCTTC
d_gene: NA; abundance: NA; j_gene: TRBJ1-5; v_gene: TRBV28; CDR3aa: CASSPLWGLDQPQHF; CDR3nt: TGTGCCAGCAGTCCCCTATGGGGACTAGATCAGCCCCAGCATTTT
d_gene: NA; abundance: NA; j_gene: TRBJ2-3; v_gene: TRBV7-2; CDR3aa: CASSLRPGAEDTQYF; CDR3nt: TGTGCCAGCAGCTTAAGACCGGGGGCGGAAGATACGCAGTATTTT
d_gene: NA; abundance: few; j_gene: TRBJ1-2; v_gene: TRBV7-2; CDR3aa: CASSHRAGSMEGYTF; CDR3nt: TGTGCCAGCAGCCACAGGGCGGGCTCTATGGAAGGCTACACCTTC
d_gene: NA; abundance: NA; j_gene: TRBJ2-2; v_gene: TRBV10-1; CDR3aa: CASSGGKPGELFF; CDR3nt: TGCGCCAGCAGTGGAGGGAAACCCGGGGAGCTGTTTTTT
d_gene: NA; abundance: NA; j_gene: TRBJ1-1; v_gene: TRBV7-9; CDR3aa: CASSWEGGTEAFF; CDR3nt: TGTGCCAGCAGCTGGGAGGGGGGCACTGAAGCTTTCTTT
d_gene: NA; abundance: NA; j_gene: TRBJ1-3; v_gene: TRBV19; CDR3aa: CATDGNKGAGNTIYF; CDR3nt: TGTGCCACCGACGGGAATAAGGGGGCTGGAAACACCATATATTTT
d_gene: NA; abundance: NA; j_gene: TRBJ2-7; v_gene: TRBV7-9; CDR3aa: CASSLRPSEQYF; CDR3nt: TGTGCCAGCAGTCTTCGACCTTCCGAGCAGTACTTC
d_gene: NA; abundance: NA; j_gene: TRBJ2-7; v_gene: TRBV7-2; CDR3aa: CASTRGAILEQYF; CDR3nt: TGTGCCAGCACTAGGGGGGCAATACTCGAGCAGTACTTC
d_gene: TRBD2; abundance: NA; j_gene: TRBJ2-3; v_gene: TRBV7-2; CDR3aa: CASSHSSGGASPTDTQYF; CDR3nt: TGTGCCAGCAGCCATTCTAGCGGGGGGGCTTCCCCCACAGATACGCAGTATTTT
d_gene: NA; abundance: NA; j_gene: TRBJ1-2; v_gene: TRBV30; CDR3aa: CAWSDSTDYGYTF; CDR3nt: TGTGCCTGGAGTGACAGTACCGACTATGGCTACACCTTC
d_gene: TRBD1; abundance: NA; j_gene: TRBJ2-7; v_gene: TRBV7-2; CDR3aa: CASSFQQGNYEQYF; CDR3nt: TGTGCCAGCAGCTTCCAACAGGGGAACTACGAGCAGTACTTC
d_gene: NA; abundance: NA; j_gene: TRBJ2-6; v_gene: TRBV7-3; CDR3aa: CASSLKGTDVLTF; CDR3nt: TGTGCCAGCAGTCTAAAGGGGACCGACGTCCTGACTTTC
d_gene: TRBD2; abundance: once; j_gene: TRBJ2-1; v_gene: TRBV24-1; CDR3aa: CATKLAGNNEQFF; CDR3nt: TGTGCCACCAAACTAGCGGGCAACAATGAGCAGTTCTTC